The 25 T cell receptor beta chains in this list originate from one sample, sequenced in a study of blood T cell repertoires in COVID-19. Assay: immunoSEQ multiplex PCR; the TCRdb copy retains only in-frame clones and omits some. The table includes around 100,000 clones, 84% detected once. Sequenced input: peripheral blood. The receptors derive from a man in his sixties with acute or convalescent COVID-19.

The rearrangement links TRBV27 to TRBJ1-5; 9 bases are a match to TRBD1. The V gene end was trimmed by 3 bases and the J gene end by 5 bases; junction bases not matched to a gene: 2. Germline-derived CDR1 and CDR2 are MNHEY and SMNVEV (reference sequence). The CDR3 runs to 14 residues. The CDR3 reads CASSLWTGDQPQHF. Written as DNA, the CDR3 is TGTGCCAGCAGTTTGTGGACAGGGGATCAGCCCCAGCATTTT.

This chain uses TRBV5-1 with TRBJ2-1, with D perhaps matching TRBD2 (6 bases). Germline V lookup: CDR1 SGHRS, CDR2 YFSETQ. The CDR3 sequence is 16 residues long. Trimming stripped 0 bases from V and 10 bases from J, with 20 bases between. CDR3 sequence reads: CASSLAAGLVDQEQFF. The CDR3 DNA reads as TGCGCCAGCAGCTTGGCCGCGGGGCTAGTGGATCAAGAGCAGTTCTTC.

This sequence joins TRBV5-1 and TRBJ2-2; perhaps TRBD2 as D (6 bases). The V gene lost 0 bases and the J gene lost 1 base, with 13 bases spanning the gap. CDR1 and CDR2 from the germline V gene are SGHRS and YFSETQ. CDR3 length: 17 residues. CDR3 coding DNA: TGCGCCAGCAGCTTGGTCTGGGGGGATCTGAACACCGGGGAGCTGTTTTTT. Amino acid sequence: CASSLVWGDLNTGELFF.

In nucleotides, the CDR3 is TGTGCCACCAGTGTGGGACAGGTCTCCTACAATGAGCAGTTCTTC. As protein: CATSVGQVSYNEQFF. V gene TRBV24-1 combines with J gene TRBJ2-1, with 8 bases aligning to TRBD1. The CDR3 contains 15 residues. V shed 5 bases, J shed 0 bases, and the junction held 2 bases outside the gene matches. From germline, CDR1 is KGHDR and CDR2 SFDVKD.

In DNA, the CDR3 is TGTGCCAGCAGCCCGCGGGCGGGAGGATACGAGCAGTACGTC. Translated: CASSPRAGGYEQYV. The V gene is TRBV7-8, the J gene TRBJ2-7, with 8 bases fitting TRBD2. The germline gives CDR1 SGHVS, CDR2 FQNEAQ. The CDR3 length is 14 residues. With 5 bases clipped from V and 4 bases from J, the junction kept 7 bases outside the gene matches.

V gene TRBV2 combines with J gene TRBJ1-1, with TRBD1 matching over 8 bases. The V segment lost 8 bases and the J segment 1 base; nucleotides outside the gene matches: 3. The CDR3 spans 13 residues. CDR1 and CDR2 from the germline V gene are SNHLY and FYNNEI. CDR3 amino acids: CASAGQGNTEAFF. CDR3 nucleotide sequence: TGTGCCAGCGCTGGACAGGGGAACACTGAAGCTTTCTTT.

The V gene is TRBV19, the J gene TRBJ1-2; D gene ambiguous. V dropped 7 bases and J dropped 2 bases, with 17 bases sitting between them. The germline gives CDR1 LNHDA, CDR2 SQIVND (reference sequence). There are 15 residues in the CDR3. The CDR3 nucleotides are TGTGCCAGTATTGCAGAGGGCAGCATAAACTATGGCTACACCTTC. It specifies CASIAEGSINYGYTF.

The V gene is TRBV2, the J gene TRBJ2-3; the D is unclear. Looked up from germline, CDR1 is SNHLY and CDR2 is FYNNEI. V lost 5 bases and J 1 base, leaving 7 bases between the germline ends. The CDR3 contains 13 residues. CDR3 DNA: TGTGCCAGCAGTCCCCGGGGCACAGATACGCAGTATTTT. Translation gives CASSPRGTDTQYF.

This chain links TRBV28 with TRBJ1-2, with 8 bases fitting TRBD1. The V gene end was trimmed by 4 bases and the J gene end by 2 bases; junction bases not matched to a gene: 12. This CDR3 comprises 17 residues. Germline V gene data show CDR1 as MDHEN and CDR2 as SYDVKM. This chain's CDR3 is CASSSQGARESNYGYTF. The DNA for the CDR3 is TGTGCCAGCAGTTCCCAGGGGGCGCGAGAATCCAACTATGGCTACACCTTC.

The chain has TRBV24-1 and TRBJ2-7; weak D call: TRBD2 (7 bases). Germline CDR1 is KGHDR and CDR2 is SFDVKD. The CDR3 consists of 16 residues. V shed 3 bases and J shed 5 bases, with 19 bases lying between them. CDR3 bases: TGTGCCACCAGTGATCCCTCAGCAAAGGGGGGGCACGAGCAGTACTTC. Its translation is CATSDPSAKGGHEQYF.

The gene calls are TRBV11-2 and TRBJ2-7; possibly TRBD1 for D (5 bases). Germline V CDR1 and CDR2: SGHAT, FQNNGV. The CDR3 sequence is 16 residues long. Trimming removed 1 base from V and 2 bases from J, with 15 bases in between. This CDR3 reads CASSLAWGDDTYEQYF. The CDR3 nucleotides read TGTGCCAGCAGCTTAGCTTGGGGCGACGACACCTACGAGCAGTACTTC.

Written as DNA, the CDR3 is TGTGCCAGCAGCCCCAGCGGGGGCTCCTATGGCTACACCTTC. This gives the protein CASSPSGGSYGYTF. The chain uses TRBV5-6 and TRBJ1-2, with a weak D call TRBD1 (6 bases). From germline, CDR1 is SGHDT and CDR2 YYEEEE. CDR3 length: 14 residues. V lost 4 bases to trimming and J lost 4 bases, with 14 bases between them.

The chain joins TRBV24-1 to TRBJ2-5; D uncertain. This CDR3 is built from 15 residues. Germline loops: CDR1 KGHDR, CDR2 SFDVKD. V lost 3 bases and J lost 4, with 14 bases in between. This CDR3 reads CATSDPSGSGETQYF. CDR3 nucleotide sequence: TGTGCCACCAGTGATCCCTCCGGGTCCGGAGAGACCCAGTACTTC.

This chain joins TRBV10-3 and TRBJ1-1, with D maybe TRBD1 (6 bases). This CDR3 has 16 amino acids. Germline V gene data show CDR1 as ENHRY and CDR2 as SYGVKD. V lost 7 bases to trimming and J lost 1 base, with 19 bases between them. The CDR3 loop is CAITPGDIFPNTEAFF. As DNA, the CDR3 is TGTGCCATCACCCCAGGGGATATTTTCCCGAACACTGAAGCTTTCTTT.

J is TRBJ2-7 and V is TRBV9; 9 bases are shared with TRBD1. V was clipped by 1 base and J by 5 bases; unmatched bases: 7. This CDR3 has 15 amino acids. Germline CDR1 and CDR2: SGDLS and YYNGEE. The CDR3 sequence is CASSVTTGGLDEQYF. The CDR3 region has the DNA TGTGCCAGCAGCGTAACGACAGGGGGACTTGACGAGCAGTACTTC.

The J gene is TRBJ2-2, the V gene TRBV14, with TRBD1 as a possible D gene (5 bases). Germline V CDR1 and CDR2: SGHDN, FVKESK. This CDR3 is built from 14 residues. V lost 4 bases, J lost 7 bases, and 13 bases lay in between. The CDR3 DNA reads TGTGCCAGCAGCCCGGAGACAGTATTCGGGGAGCTGTTTTTT. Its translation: CASSPETVFGELFF.

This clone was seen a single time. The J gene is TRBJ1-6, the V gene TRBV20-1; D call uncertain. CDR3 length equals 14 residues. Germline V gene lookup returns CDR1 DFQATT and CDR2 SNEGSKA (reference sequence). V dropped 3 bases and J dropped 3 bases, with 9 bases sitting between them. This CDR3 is CSASGSGYNSPLHF. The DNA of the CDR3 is TGCAGTGCTAGTGGTTCAGGCTATAATTCACCCCTCCACTTT.

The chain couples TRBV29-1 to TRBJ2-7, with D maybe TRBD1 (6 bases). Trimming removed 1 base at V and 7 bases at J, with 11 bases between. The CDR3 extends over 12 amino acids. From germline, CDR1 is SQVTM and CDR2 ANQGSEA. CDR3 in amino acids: CSVEGDKQEQYF. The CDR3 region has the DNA TGCAGCGTTGAAGGGGACAAGCAAGAGCAGTACTTC.

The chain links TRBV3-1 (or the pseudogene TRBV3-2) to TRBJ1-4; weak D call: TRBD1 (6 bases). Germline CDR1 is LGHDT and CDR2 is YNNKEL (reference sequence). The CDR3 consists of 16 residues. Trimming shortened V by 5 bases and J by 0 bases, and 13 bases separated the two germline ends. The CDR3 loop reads CASSAYRAPTNEKLFF. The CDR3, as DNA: TGTGCCAGCAGCGCTTACAGGGCCCCAACTAATGAAAAACTGTTTTTT.

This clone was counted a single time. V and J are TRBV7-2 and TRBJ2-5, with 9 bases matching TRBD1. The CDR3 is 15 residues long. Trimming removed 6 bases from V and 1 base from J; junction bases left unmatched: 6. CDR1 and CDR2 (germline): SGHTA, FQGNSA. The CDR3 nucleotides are TGTGCCAGCAGTACGGACAGGGGCCTCCAAGAGACCCAGTACTTC. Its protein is CASSTDRGLQETQYF. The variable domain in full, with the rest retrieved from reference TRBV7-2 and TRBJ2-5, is GAGVSQSPSNKVTEKGKDVELRCDPISGHTALYWYRQSLGQGLEFLIYFQGNSAPDKSGLPSDRFSAERTGGSVSTLTIQRTQQEDSAVYLCASSTDRGLQETQYFGPGTRLLVL.

CDR3 DNA: TGTGCCAGCAGCTTGTTTAGTGGGAGTGTCAGAGAGACCCAGTACTTC. Protein product: CASSLFSGSVRETQYF. The chain employs TRBV5-4 and TRBJ2-5; TRBD2 is a possible D gene (5 bases). The CDR3 has 16 residues. Germline-derived CDR1 and CDR2 are SGHNT and YYREEE (reference sequence). Trimming pared 1 base from V and 4 bases from J, leaving 17 bases between.

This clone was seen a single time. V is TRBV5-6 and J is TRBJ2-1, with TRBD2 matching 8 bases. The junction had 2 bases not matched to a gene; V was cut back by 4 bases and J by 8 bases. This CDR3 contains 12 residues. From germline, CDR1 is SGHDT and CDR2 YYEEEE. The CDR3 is CASSPGRDEQFF. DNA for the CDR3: TGTGCCAGCAGCCCCGGGAGGGATGAGCAGTTCTTC.

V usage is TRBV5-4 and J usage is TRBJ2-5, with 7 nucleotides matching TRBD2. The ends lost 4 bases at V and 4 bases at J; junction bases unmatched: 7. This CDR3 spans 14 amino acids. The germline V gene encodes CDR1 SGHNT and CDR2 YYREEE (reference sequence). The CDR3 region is CASSRGGRGETQYF. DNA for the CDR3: TGTGCCAGCAGCCGCGGGGGTCGAGGAGAGACCCAGTACTTC. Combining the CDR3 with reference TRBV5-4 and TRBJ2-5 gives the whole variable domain ETGVTQSPTHLIKTRGQQVTLRCSSQSGHNTVSWYQQALGQGPQFIFQYYREEENGRGNFPPRFSGLQFPNYSSELNVNALELDDSALYLCASSRGGRGETQYFGPGTRLLVL.

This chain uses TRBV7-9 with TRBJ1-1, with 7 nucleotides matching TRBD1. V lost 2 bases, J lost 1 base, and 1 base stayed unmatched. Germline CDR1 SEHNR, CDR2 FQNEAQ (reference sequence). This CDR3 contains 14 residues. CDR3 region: CASSLRQGNTEAFF. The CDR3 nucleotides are TGTGCCAGCAGCTTAAGACAGGGGAACACTGAAGCTTTCTTT.

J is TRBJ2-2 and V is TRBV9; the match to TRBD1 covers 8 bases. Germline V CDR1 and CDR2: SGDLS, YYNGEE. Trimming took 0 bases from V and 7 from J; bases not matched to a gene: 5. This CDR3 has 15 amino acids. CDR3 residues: CASSVGTGRNGELFF. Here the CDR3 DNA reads TGTGCCAGCAGCGTAGGGACAGGGCGGAACGGGGAGCTGTTTTTT.